This TCR beta chain emerged from a study of T-cell reconstitution after alpha-beta-depleted transplantation in children (dated by TCRdb to 2016 to 2018). Regarding the complete study: T-cell immune reconstitution after TCRalphabeta/CD19-depleted allogeneic hematopoietic cell transplantation in children was quantitatively tracked in the study by means of TCR repertoire profiling. Points the paper makes about the study in general: Over the following months the frequencies of hyperexpanded clones went down, and after one year T-cell counts and TCRbeta diversity were mostly credited to newly produced T cells. The apparently early recovery of alphabetaT-cell counts about two months after transplant reportedly depended on only several hundred rapidly expanded clones that came from non-depleted graft cells. In some patients, the high TCRbeta diversity seen at day 60 was put down to recipient T cells and intrathymic progenitors that had survived conditioning.

The CDR3 contains 17 residues, cysteine and phenylalanine counted. The DNA shown is the 51-base CDR3, in frame from base 1. The junction shows trimming of 0 bases on V and 3 bases on J, plus 18 bases between the germline ends. Looking up the germline V gene yields CDR1 LGHNA and CDR2 YNFKEQ. This clonotype was recorded at least ten times. What antigen it recognizes has not been identified. Base qualities are not provided; no much larger clone lies one nucleotide away. The treatment or condition label, as the study defines it: allogeneic hematopoietic cell transplantation with graft depleted of TCRalphabeta T cells and CD19 B cells. The transplant recipients were children given TCRalphabeta/CD19-depleted allogeneic hematopoietic cell grafts. Library preparation used PCR. The sample was run on an Illumina HiSeq 2500. Molecular barcoding was employed in the preparation of TCR libraries, with unique molecular identifiers being used to normalize TCRbeta repertoire quantification. TCRdb reprocessed the public reads (quality trimming at Q25 with fastp, clone calling with MiXCR) and kept in-frame beta chains. Rows merge per CDR3 protein into single entries with the most common DNA and genes. For this sample the table gives about 640,000 distinct CDR3 sequences, of which approximately 12% were detected only once. The ten largest clones represent around 2.2% of the sample.

The sequence derives from a male patient between 10 and 17 years old who had a stem cell transplant for acute myeloid leukemia, so the T cells may come from the graft donor. Recombination joined TRBV4-2 with TRBJ2-7; the D gene is perhaps TRBD2, on 6 matching bases. Sample: PBMCs, mostly from graft donor cells, taken 360 days after TCRalphabeta/CD19-depleted stem cell transplant. DNA sequence: TGTGCCAGCAGCCAAGATCCCGTAGGTAGCGGAAGCTACGAGCAGTACTTC. Translated, this is CASSQDPVGSGSYEQYF.